Listed below are T cell receptor beta chains from one sample, sequenced in a study of T cell responses to AZD1222 COVID-19 vaccine. Here immunoSEQ multiplex PCR was the method, and the copy in TCRdb shows in-frame clones only, minus some. This sample has 110,000 or so clones, with 80% to 90% found just once. This sample comprised peripheral blood, obtained on day 0 of AZD1222 vaccination. The receptors originated from an adult in good health. The CDR3 runs from the conserved cysteine through the conserved F or W.

j_gene | v_gene | CDR3aa
TRBJ2-7 | TRBV10-3 | CAISEGGTRRYEQYF
TRBJ1-2 | TRBV18 | CASSRLTGDYGYTF
TRBJ2-3 | TRBV5-8 | CASSLETTDTQYF
TRBJ1-3 | TRBV6-4 | CASSGPADSRDTIYF
TRBJ2-2 | TRBV5-4 | CASSLARGPTGELFF
TRBJ1-4 | TRBV27 | CASSASWMGKLFF
TRBJ2-1 | TRBV6-2/TRBV6-3 | CASSYSSAVHSPQQFF
TRBJ2-3 | TRBV5-1 | CASSLALAGYGDTQYF
TRBJ1-6 | TRBV7-2 | CASSQDNYSYNSPLHF
TRBJ1-5 | TRBV3-1/TRBV3-2 | CASSQGGGGNQPQHF
TRBJ2-3 | TRBV11-3 | CASSLECYTQDTQYF
TRBJ2-7 | TRBV7-6 | CASSPLQGREQYF
TRBJ2-3 | TRBV24-1 | CATSDPGQGNTDTQYF
TRBJ1-1 | TRBV4-1 | CASSHRQTQNTEAFF
TRBJ1-4 | TRBV7-9 | CASSFDRVEKLFF
TRBJ1-2 | TRBV30 | CAWAPPRGGRSGYTF
TRBJ2-7 | TRBV7-2 | CASSLEASGGVYEQYF
TRBJ2-1 | TRBV4-1 | CASSRTSGGATRPYNEQFF
TRBJ2-7 | TRBV7-6 | CASSRGTASYEQYF
TRBJ1-4 | TRBV3-1/TRBV3-2 | CASSQAWGVGGSEKLFF
TRBJ2-7 | TRBV4-2 | CASSQVGGGSYEQYF
TRBJ1-6 | TRBV13 | CASSVRQDNSPLHF
TRBJ1-4 | TRBV28 | CASSLSLQGGEKLFF
TRBJ1-4 | TRBV3-1/TRBV3-2 | CASSRSDREKLFF
TRBJ1-5 | TRBV7-2 | CASSLTGSNQPQHF
TRBJ1-4 | TRBV4-3 | CASSQGLGVTNEKLFF
TRBJ1-2 | TRBV5-4 | CASSLGQGGNYGYTF
TRBJ2-2 | TRBV11-3 | CASSPWGATGELFF
TRBJ2-7 | TRBV28 | CASSLRSGGVLYEQYF
TRBJ2-5 | TRBV3-1/TRBV3-2 | CASSQDGRRGVLETQYF
TRBJ2-2 | TRBV2 | CASRRTGRLGGELFF
TRBJ2-7 | TRBV7-9 | CASSSDRGYEQYF
TRBJ1-2 | TRBV29-1 | CSVGVEGYTF
TRBJ1-2 | TRBV12-3/TRBV12-4 | CASSIGQTYGYTF
TRBJ1-4 | TRBV5-1 | CASSRTGAGKLFF
TRBJ1-6 | TRBV7-9 | CASSLEQSPLHF
TRBJ1-3 | TRBV28 | CAGRRRGSGNTIYF
TRBJ1-3 | TRBV2 | CASSARGQGGNTIYF
TRBJ2-3 | TRBV5-1 | CASSLEWGTSGTDTQYF
TRBJ1-1 | TRBV30 | CAWTQGAAEAFF